Listed below are T cell receptor beta chains from one sample, sequenced in a study of cytomegalovirus exposure and HLA in healthy donors. Clones were read by immunoSEQ multiplex PCR, and TCRdb kept only the in-frame ones, dropping some. The sample shows around 110,000 clones, roughly 82% of them seen only once. Sequenced input: PBMCs. These receptors came from a woman in her forties or fifties in good health and CMV-seropositive. CDR3s include the opening cysteine and the closing phenylalanine or tryptophan. D genes are given only for firm matches. Size is stated for part of the rows, as once, few or many counts, or as a class when the clone is expanded.

size: .
V: TRBV19
D: TRBD1
J: TRBJ1-1
CDR3: CASRDRGREAFF
DNA: TGTGCCAGTAGAGACAGGGGGCGGGAAGCTTTCTTT

size: .
V: TRBV9
D: .
J: TRBJ1-3
CDR3: CASSAASGLSGNTIYF
DNA: TGTGCCAGCAGCGCAGCCTCAGGGCTCTCTGGAAACACCATATATTTT

size: .
V: TRBV6-6
D: TRBD1
J: TRBJ2-2
CDR3: CASIRGTANTGELFF
DNA: TGTGCCAGCATCCGAGGGACAGCGAACACCGGGGAGCTGTTTTTT

size: .
V: TRBV7-2
D: .
J: TRBJ1-4
CDR3: CASSLGGRGREKLFF
DNA: TGTGCCAGCAGCTTAGGTGGACGGGGTCGTGAAAAACTGTTTTTT

size: .
V: TRBV4-2
D: TRBD2
J: TRBJ2-7
CDR3: CASSQDLLAGVAEQYF
DNA: TGTGCCAGCAGCCAAGATCTCCTAGCGGGGGTCGCCGAGCAGTACTTC

size: .
V: TRBV30
D: .
J: TRBJ1-5
CDR3: CAWSSGGGGQPQHF
DNA: TGTGCCTGGAGCTCCGGGGGTGGCGGACAGCCCCAGCATTTT

size: .
V: TRBV28
D: .
J: TRBJ1-1
CDR3: CASRDQGNTEAFF
DNA: TGTGCCAGCAGGGATCAGGGGAACACTGAAGCTTTCTTT

size: .
V: TRBV7-9
D: .
J: TRBJ1-2
CDR3: CASSLETGRGGYTF
DNA: TGTGCCAGCAGTCTGGAAACGGGCCGAGGGGGCTACACCTTC

size: .
V: TRBV5-1
D: .
J: TRBJ1-2
CDR3: CASSLAWQGYGYTF
DNA: TGCGCCAGCAGCTTGGCCTGGCAGGGCTATGGCTACACCTTC

size: .
V: TRBV19
D: TRBD2
J: TRBJ2-1
CDR3: CASSIPIAGTRSYNEQFF
DNA: TGTGCCAGTAGTATCCCTATTGCCGGGACTAGAAGTTACAATGAGCAGTTCTTC

size: .
V: TRBV2
D: TRBD2
J: TRBJ2-1
CDR3: CASRQLAGSYNEQFF
DNA: TGTGCCAGCAGACAACTAGCGGGGTCTTACAATGAGCAGTTCTTC

size: few
V: TRBV28
D: TRBD2
J: TRBJ2-3
CDR3: CASSSPGLARVTDTQYF
DNA: TGTGCCAGCAGCTCCCCGGGACTAGCGAGGGTCACAGATACGCAGTATTTT

size: .
V: TRBV11-1
D: .
J: TRBJ2-1
CDR3: CASSKSGGAASSYNEQFF
DNA: TGTGCCAGCAGCAAAAGTGGAGGGGCGGCGAGCTCCTACAATGAGCAGTTCTTC

size: .
V: TRBV18
D: .
J: TRBJ2-3
CDR3: CASSPSAGRTDTQYF
DNA: TGTGCCAGCTCACCATCGGCAGGCCGGACAGATACGCAGTATTTT

size: .
V: TRBV14
D: .
J: TRBJ1-1
CDR3: CASSQDRRRGKLTEAFF
DNA: TGTGCCAGCAGCCAAGATCGGAGAAGGGGGAAGTTGACTGAAGCTTTCTTT

size: .
V: TRBV5-1
D: TRBD1
J: TRBJ2-1
CDR3: CASTPGQTTYNEQFF
DNA: TGCGCCAGCACCCCGGGACAGACCACCTACAATGAGCAGTTCTTC

size: .
V: TRBV5-6
D: .
J: TRBJ1-2
CDR3: CASSRPRGENGYTF
DNA: TGTGCCAGCAGCCGGCCTCGGGGGGAAAATGGCTACACCTTC

size: .
V: TRBV19
D: TRBD1
J: TRBJ2-7
CDR3: CASSNRDRAPGRYEQYF
DNA: TGTGCCAGTAGTAACCGGGACAGGGCCCCGGGGAGATACGAGCAGTACTTC

size: .
V: TRBV4-3
D: .
J: TRBJ2-7
CDR3: CASSHSTGLTYEQYF
DNA: TGCGCCAGCAGCCATTCAACAGGGCTAACTTACGAGCAGTACTTC

size: few
V: TRBV5-6
D: TRBD1
J: TRBJ1-2
CDR3: CASSLSGTGYGYTF
DNA: TGTGCCAGCAGCTTGAGTGGGACAGGTTATGGCTACACCTTC

size: .
V: TRBV2
D: TRBD1
J: TRBJ2-7
CDR3: CASTRDRAYEQYF
DNA: TGTGCCAGCACCAGGGACAGAGCCTACGAGCAGTACTTC

size: .
V: TRBV6-1
D: .
J: TRBJ1-6
CDR3: CASSETGWPSSYNSPLHF
DNA: TGTGCCAGCAGTGAGACCGGGTGGCCAAGCTCCTATAATTCACCCCTCCACTTT

size: .
V: TRBV10-3
D: TRBD1
J: TRBJ2-7
CDR3: CAIAPGQGYEQYF
DNA: TGTGCCATAGCACCGGGACAGGGCTACGAGCAGTACTTC

size: few
V: TRBV7-6
D: .
J: TRBJ1-4
CDR3: CASSFLPQSQGVNEKLFF
DNA: TGTGCCAGCAGCTTTCTTCCCCAATCTCAGGGTGTGAATGAAAAACTGTTTTTT

size: .
V: TRBV2
D: .
J: TRBJ2-1
CDR3: CASRRDLGNEQFF
DNA: TGTGCCAGCAGACGGGACTTAGGCAATGAGCAGTTCTTC

size: .
V: TRBV6-6
D: .
J: TRBJ2-1
CDR3: CASNPRGSRSYNEQFF
DNA: TGTGCCAGCAACCCAAGAGGGAGTCGCTCCTACAATGAGCAGTTCTTC

size: once
V: TRBV28
D: .
J: TRBJ1-1
CDR3: CASSVQLNTEAFF
DNA: TGTGCCAGCAGTGTACAGTTGAACACTGAAGCTTTCTTT

size: .
V: TRBV19
D: TRBD1
J: TRBJ2-5
CDR3: CASTKRTGSETQYF
DNA: TGTGCCAGTACGAAACGGACAGGGTCAGAGACCCAGTACTTC

size: .
V: TRBV6-6
D: TRBD1
J: TRBJ2-1
CDR3: CASSYHRGLSGEQFF
DNA: TGTGCCAGCAGTTACCACAGGGGGCTGTCCGGGGAGCAGTTCTTC

size: once
V: TRBV18
D: .
J: TRBJ2-3
CDR3: CASSPDGLLSTDTQYF
DNA: TGTGCCAGCTCACCGGATGGACTCCTAAGCACAGATACGCAGTATTTT

size: .
V: TRBV6-1
D: .
J: TRBJ1-2
CDR3: CASRGAGQGYTF
DNA: TGTGCCAGCAGGGGGGCCGGGCAAGGCTACACCTTC

size: once
V: TRBV7-6
D: TRBD1
J: TRBJ2-7
CDR3: CASSLDAGGRYEQYF
DNA: TGTGCCAGCAGCTTAGACGCAGGGGGTCGGTACGAGCAGTACTTC